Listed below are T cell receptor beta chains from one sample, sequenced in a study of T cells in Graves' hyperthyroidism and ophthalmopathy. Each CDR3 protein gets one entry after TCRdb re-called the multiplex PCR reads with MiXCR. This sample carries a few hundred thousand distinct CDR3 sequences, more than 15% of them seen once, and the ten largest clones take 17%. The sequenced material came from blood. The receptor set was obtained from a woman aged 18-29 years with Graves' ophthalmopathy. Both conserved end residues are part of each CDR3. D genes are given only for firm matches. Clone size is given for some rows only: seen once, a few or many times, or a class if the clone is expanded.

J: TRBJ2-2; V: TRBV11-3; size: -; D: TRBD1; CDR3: CASSLRDRGYTGELFF; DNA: TGTGCCAGCAGCTTGCGGGACAGGGGATACACCGGGGAGCTGTTTTTT
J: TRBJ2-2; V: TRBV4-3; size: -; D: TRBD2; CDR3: CASSQGLAGYTGELFF; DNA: TGCGCCAGCAGCCAAGGACTAGCGGGGTACACCGGGGAGCTGTTTTTT
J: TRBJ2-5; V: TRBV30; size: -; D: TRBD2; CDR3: CAWILTGLAGGVGETQYF; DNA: TGTGCCTGGATTCTCACGGGACTAGCGGGGGGTGTAGGAGAGACCCAGTACTTC
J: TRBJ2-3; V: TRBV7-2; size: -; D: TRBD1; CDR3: CASSLARTGVVDTQYF; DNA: TGTGCCAGCAGCTTAGCGCGGACAGGGGTGGTAGATACGCAGTATTTT
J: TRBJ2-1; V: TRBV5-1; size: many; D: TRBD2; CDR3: CASSLEMGLAVPFYNEQFF; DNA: TGCGCCAGCAGCTTGGAGATGGGACTAGCCGTTCCGTTCTACAATGAGCAGTTCTTC
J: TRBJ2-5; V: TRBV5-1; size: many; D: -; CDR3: CASSFIPKSAGAETQYF; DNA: TGCGCCAGCAGCTTTATCCCTAAATCGGCGGGGGCTGAGACCCAGTACTTC
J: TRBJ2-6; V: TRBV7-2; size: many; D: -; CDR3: CASSLTQGTGANVLTF; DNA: TGTGCCAGCAGCCTCACGCAGGGTACTGGGGCCAACGTCCTGACTTTC
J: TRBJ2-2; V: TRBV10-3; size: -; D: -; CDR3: CAISGHTPRELFF; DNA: TGTGCCATCAGTGGACACACCCCGCGGGAGCTGTTTTTT
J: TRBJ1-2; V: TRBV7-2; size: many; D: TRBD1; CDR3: CASSLVRTGGAGAYGYTF; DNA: TGTGCCAGCAGCTTGGTTCGAACAGGGGGCGCGGGTGCCTATGGCTACACCTTC
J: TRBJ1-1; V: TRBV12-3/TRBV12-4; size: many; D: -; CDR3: CASTRASEAFF; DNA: TGTGCCAGCACCCGGGCTTCGGAAGCTTTCTTT
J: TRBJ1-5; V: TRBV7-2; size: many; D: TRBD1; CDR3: CASSLRTGANQPQHF; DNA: TGTGCCAGCAGCTTAAGGACAGGGGCCAATCAGCCCCAGCATTTT
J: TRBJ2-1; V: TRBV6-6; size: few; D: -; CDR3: CASSYRGPNEQFF; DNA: TGTGCCAGCAGTTACCGTGGGCCCAATGAGCAGTTCTTC
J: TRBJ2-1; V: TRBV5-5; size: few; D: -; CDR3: CASSLGFLNEQFF; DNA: TGTGCCAGCAGCTTGGGGTTCCTCAATGAGCAGTTCTTC
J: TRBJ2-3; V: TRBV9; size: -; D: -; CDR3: CASSVFPSGGVTDTQYF; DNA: TGTGCCAGCAGCGTATTCCCCTCCGGCGGGGTCACAGATACGCAGTATTTT
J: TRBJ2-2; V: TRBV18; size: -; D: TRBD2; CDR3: CASSPSGTSRSANTGELFF; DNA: TGTGCCAGCTCACCATCAGGGACTAGCCGGAGTGCGAACACCGGGGAGCTGTTTTTT
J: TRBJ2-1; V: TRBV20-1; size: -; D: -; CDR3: CSAPPETYNEQFF; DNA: TGCAGTGCCCCCCCCGAAACCTACAATGAGCAGTTCTTC
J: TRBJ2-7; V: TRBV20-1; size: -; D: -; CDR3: CSARGPYRREDEQYF; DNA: TGCAGTGCTAGAGGCCCATACAGGCGGGAAGACGAGCAGTACTTC
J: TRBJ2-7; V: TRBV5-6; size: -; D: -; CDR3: CASSSLHKKYYEQYF; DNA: TGTGCCAGCAGCTCCCTTCACAAGAAATACTACGAGCAGTACTTC
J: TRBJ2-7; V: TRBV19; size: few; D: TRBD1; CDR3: CASSETGVRYEQYF; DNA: TGTGCCAGTAGTGAAACAGGGGTCCGGTACGAGCAGTACTTC
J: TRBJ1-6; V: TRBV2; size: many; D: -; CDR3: CASSERGAQVNNSPLHF; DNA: TGTGCCAGCAGTGAAAGGGGGGCCCAAGTCAATAATTCACCCCTCCACTTT
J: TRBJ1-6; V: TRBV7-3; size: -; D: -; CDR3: CASSPGFLNSPLHF; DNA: TGTGCCAGCAGCCCGGGATTCCTTAATTCACCCCTCCACTTT
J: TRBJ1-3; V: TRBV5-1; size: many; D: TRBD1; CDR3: CASSLWTGTGNTIYF; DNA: TGCGCCAGCAGCTTATGGACAGGGACTGGAAACACCATATATTTT
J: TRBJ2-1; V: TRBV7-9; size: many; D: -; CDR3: CASSSGVGVYNEQFF; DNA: TGTGCCAGCAGCTCAGGGGTGGGGGTTTACAATGAGCAGTTCTTC
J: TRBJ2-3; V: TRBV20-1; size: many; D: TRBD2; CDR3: CSARAANRVGGSGDTQYF; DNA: TGCAGTGCTAGGGCCGCTAACCGGGTTGGCGGGAGCGGAGATACGCAGTATTTT
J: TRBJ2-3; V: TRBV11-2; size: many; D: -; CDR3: CASSLEWTDSTDTQYF; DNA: TGTGCCAGCAGCTTAGAATGGACCGACAGCACAGATACGCAGTATTTT
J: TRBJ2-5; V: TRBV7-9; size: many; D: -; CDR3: CASSSFQGSLGETQYF; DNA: TGTGCCAGCAGCTCGTTCCAGGGGTCCCTTGGCGAGACCCAGTACTTC
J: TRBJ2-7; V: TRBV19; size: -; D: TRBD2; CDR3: CASSIFGEGGSYEQYF; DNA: TGTGCCAGTAGTATCTTCGGTGAGGGAGGGTCCTACGAGCAGTACTTC
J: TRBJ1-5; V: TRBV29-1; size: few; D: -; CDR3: CSVEAPGVNQPQHF; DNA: TGCAGCGTTGAAGCCCCCGGGGTCAATCAGCCCCAGCATTTT
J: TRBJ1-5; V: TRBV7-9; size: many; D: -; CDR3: CASSATGQQPQHF; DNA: TGTGCCAGCAGCGCTACGGGGCAACAGCCCCAGCATTTT
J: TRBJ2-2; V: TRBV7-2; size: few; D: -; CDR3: CASSHLGGGTTGELFF; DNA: TGTGCCAGCAGCCACCTTGGAGGGGGTACTACCGGGGAGCTGTTTTTT
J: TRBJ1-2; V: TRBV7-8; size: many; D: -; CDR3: CASSFLTSGYGYTF; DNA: TGTGCCAGCAGCTTCTTGACGAGCGGGTATGGCTACACCTTC
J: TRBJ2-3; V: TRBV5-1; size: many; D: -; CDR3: CASSLTPDTQYF; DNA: TGCGCCAGCAGCTTGACGCCAGATACGCAGTATTTT
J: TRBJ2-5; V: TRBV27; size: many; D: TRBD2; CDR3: CASKFLEAGGETQYF; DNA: TGTGCCAGCAAGTTCCTGGAAGCGGGGGGAGAGACCCAGTACTTC
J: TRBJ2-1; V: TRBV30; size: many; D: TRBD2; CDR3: CAWSPGLAGNEQFF; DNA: TGTGCCTGGAGTCCGGGACTAGCGGGAAACGAGCAGTTCTTC
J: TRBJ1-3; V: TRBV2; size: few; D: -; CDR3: CASTGVLSGNTIYF; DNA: TGTGCCAGCACAGGGGTGTTGTCTGGAAACACCATATATTTT
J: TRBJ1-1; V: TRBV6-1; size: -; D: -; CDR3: CASSTGGFRGGNTEAFF; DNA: TGTGCCAGCAGTACGGGCGGGTTCAGGGGAGGGAACACTGAAGCTTTCTTT
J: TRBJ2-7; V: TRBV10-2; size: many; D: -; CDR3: CASSESKYSGTYEQYF; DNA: TGCGCCAGCAGTGAGTCGAAATATAGCGGAACCTACGAGCAGTACTTC
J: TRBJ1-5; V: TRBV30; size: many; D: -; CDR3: CAWRQPYSNQPQHF; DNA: TGTGCCTGGAGGCAGCCTTATAGCAATCAGCCCCAGCATTTT
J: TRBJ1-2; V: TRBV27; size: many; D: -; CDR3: CASSTSVSFADGYTF; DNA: TGTGCCAGCAGTACCTCCGTTTCCTTCGCCGATGGCTACACCTTC
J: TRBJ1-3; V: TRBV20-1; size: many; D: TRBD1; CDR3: CSAETGAGNTIYF; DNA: TGCAGTGCCGAAACAGGGGCTGGAAACACCATATATTTT
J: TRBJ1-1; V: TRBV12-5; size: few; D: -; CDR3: CASGLGNWEAFF; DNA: TGTGCTAGTGGTTTGGGAAACTGGGAAGCTTTCTTT
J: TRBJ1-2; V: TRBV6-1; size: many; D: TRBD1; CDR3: CASSVGQGRYGYTF; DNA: TGTGCCAGCAGTGTGGGACAGGGGCGATATGGCTACACCTTC
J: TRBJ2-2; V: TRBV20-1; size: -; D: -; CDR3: CSANDQGQDFGELFF; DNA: TGCAGTGCCAACGACCAAGGCCAGGATTTCGGGGAGCTGTTTTTT
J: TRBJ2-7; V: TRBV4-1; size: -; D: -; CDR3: CASSQDLLAWEQYF; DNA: TGCGCCAGCAGCCAAGATCTGCTAGCTTGGGAGCAGTACTTC
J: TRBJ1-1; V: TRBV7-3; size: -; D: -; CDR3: CDSSLGRTTEAFF; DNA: TGTGACAGCAGCTTAGGCAGGACCACTGAAGCTTTCTTT
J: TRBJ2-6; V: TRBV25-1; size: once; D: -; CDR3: CASSDILGRNSGANVLTF; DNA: TGTGCCAGCAGTGATATCCTTGGACGGAACTCTGGGGCCAACGTCCTGACTTTC
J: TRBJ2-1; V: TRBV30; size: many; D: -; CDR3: CAWSPPALDEQFF; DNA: TGTGCCTGGAGTCCCCCCGCTTTGGATGAGCAGTTCTTC
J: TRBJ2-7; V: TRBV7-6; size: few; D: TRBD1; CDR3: CASSFEDRGYEQYF; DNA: TGTGCCAGCAGCTTTGAGGACAGGGGCTACGAGCAGTACTTC
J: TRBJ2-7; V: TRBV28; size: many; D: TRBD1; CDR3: CASSLPGQGIDEQYF; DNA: TGTGCCAGCAGTTTACCCGGACAGGGAATCGACGAGCAGTACTTC
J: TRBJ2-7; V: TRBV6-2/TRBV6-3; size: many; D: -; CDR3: CATRGAYMGFEQYF; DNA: TGTGCCACGCGGGGAGCGTACATGGGGTTCGAGCAGTACTTC
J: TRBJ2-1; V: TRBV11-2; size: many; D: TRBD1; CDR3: CASSLGQGVYNEQFF; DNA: TGTGCCAGCAGCTTAGGGCAGGGGGTCTACAATGAGCAGTTCTTC
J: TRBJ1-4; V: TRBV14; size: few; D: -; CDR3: CASSHLGGANEKLFF; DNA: TGTGCCAGCAGCCATTTGGGGGGGGCTAATGAAAAACTGTTTTTT
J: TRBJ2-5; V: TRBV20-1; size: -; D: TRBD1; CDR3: CSAIPLRQGAWETQYF; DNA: TGCAGTGCAATTCCCCTCCGACAGGGGGCATGGGAGACCCAGTACTTC
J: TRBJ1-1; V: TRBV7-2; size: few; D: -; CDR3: CASSLRYRRATEAFF; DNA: TGTGCCAGCAGCTTACGTTACCGCAGGGCCACTGAAGCTTTCTTT